Detailed here is one T cell receptor beta chain. A single base separates this from a much larger clone, so it may be a read error. This entry belongs to a study of CD8+CD57+ T cells in acquired aplastic anemia. CDR3 and TCR beta VDJ profiling relied on genomic DNA as the template. TCRdb fed the reads into MiXCR, producing one record per CDR3 protein. This sample yields roughly 180,000 distinct CDR3 sequences, of which 45% to 60% are seen a single time; 10% to 15% belongs to the top ten. All patients picked for sequencing had shown, by flow cytometry, an expansion of CD8+CD57+ cells. Patients had not yet gotten any therapy when their blood was taken for sampling. The CDR3 length is 18 residues. V was pared by 3 bases and J by 0 bases, with 7 bases of the junction left unmatched. CDR1 and CDR2 from the germline V gene are SGDLS and YYNGEE.

The sequence derives from a human donor with aplastic anemia. The rearrangement links TRBV9 to TRBJ2-3; 13 bases line up with TRBD2. Sequencing was carried out using sorted CD4+, CD8+, or CD8+CD57+ T cells (not recorded which) from PBMCs. The CDR3 nucleotides read TGTGCCAGCAGCGCAGTAGGGACTAGCGGGACTAGCACAGATACGCAGTATTTT. This codes for CASSAVGTSGTSTDTQYF.